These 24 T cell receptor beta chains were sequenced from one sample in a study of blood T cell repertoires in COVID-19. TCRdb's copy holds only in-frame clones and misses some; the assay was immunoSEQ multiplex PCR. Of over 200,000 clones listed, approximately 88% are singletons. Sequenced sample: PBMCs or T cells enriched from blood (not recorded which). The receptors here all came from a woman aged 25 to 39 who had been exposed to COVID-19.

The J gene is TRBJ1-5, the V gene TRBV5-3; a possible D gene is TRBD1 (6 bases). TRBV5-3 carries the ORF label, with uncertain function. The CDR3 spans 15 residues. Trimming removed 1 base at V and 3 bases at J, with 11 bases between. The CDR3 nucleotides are TGTGCCAGAAGCTTGAACAGGGTGTACAATCAGCCCCAGCATTTT. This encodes CARSLNRVYNQPQHF.

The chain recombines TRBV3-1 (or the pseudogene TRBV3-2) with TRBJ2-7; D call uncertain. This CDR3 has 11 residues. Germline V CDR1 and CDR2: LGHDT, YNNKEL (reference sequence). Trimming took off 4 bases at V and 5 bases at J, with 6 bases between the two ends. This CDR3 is CASSLGDEQYF. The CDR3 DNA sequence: TGTGCCAGCAGCCTAGGAGACGAGCAGTACTTC.

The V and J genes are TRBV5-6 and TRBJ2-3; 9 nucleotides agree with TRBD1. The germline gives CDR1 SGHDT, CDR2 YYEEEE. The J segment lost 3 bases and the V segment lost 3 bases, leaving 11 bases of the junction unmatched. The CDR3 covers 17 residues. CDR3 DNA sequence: TGTGCCAGCAGCTCGGACAGGGGATCCTTTCGAACAGATACGCAGTATTTT. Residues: CASSSDRGSFRTDTQYF. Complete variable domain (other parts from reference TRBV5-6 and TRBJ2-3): DAGVTQSPTHLIKTRGQQVTLRCSPKSGHDTVSWYQQALGQGPQFIFQYYEEEERQRGNFPDRFSGHQFPNYSSELNVNALLLGDSALYLCASSSDRGSFRTDTQYFGPGTRLTVL.

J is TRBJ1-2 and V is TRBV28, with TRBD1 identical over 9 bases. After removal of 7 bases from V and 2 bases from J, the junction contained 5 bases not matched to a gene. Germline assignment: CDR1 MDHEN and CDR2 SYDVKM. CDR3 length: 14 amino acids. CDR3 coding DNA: TGTGCCAGCACCGGACAGGGGTACAACTATGGCTACACCTTC. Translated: CASTGQGYNYGYTF.

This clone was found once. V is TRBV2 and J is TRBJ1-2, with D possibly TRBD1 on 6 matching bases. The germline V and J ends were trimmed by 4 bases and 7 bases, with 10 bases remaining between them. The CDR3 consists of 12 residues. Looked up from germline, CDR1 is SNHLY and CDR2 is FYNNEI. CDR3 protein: CASSVRGVGYTF. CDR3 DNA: TGTGCCAGCAGTGTCAGGGGAGTTGGCTACACCTTC.

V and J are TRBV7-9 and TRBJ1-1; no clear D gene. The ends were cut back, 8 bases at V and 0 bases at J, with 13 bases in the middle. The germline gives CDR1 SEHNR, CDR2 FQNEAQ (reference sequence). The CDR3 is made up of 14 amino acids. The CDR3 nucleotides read TGTGCCAGCGGAAGTCCGGGAATGAACACTGAAGCTTTCTTT. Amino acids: CASGSPGMNTEAFF.

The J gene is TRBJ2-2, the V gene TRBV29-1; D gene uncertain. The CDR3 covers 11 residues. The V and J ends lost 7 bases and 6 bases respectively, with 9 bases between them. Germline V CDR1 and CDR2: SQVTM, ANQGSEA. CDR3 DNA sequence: TGCAGCGCCGAGGCTCCCGGGGAGCTGTTTTTT. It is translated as CSAEAPGELFF.

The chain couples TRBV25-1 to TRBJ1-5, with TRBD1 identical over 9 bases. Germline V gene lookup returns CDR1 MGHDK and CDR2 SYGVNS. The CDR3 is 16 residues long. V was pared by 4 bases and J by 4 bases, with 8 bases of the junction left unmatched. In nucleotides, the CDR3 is TGTGCCAGCAGTGCTACCTCCGGGACAGGGAATCAGCCCCAGCATTTT. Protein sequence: CASSATSGTGNQPQHF.

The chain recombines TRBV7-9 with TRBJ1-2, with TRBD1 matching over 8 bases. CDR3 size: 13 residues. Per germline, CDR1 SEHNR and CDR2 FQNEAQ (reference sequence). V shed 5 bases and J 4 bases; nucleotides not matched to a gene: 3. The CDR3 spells CASSPTGAYGYTF. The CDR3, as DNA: TGTGCCAGCAGCCCGACAGGGGCCTATGGCTACACCTTC.

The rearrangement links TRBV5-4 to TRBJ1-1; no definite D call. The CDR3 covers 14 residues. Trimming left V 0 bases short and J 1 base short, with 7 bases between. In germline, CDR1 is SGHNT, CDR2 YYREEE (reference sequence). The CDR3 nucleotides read TGTGCCAGCAGCTTGGCATCTACGAACACTGAAGCTTTCTTT. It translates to CASSLASTNTEAFF.

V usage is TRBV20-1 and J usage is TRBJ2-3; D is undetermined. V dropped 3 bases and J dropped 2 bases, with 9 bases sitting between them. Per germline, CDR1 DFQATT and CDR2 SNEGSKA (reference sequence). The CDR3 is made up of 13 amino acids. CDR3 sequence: CSASRQSTDTQYF. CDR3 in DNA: TGCAGTGCTAGTCGCCAGTCCACAGATACGCAGTATTTT.

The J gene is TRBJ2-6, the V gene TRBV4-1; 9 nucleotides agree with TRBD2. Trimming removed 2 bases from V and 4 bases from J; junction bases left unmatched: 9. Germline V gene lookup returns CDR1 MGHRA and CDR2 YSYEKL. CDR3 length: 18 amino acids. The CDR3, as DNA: TGCGCCAGCAGCCAACCCACAGCGGGAGGAGGAGGGGCCAACGTCCTGACTTTC. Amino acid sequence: CASSQPTAGGGGANVLTF.

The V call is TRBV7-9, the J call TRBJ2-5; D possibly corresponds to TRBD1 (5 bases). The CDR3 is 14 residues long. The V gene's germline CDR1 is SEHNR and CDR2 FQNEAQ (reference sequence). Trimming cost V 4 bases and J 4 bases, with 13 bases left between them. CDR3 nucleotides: TGTGCCAGCAGCTCCTCAGGGCACGGAGAGACCCAGTACTTC. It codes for CASSSSGHGETQYF.

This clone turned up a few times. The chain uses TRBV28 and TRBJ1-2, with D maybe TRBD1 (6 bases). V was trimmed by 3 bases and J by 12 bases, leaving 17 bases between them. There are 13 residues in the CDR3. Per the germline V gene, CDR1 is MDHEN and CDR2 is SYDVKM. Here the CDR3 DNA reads TGTGCCAGCAGTTTGGGCCAGGGGCTATTGCACACCTTC. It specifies CASSLGQGLLHTF.

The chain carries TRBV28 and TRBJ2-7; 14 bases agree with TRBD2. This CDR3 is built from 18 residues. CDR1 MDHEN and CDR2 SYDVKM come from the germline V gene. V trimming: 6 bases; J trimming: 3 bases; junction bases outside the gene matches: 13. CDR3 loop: CASSPPGLAGERGYEQYF. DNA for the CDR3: TGTGCCAGCAGCCCGCCGGGACTAGCGGGAGAGAGGGGCTACGAGCAGTACTTC.

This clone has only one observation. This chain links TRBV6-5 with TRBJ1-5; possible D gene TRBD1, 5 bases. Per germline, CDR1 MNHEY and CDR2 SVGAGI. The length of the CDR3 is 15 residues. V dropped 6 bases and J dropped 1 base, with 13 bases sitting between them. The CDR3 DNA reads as TGTGCCAGCAGCCCCGACGGGGGAAGCAATCAGCCCCAGCATTTT. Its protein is CASSPDGGSNQPQHF.

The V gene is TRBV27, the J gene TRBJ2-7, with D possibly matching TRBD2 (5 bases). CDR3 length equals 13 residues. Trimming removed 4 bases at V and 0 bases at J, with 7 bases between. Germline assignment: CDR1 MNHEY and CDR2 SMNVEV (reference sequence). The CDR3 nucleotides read TGTGCCAGCAGTTCCGGGGACTCCTACGAGCAGTACTTC. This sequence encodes CASSSGDSYEQYF.

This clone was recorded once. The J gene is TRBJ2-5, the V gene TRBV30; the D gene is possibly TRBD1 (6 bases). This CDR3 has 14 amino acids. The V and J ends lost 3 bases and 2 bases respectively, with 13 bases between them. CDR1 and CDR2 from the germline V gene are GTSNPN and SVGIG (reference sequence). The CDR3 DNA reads TGTGCCTGGAGCCCTATAGGACAGCAAGAGACCCAGTACTTC. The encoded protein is CAWSPIGQQETQYF.

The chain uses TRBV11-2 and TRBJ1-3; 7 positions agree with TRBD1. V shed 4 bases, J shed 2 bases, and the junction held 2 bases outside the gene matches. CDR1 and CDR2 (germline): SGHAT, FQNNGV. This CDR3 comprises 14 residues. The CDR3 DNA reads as TGTGCCAGCAGCTCAACAGGGGCTGGAAACACCATATATTTT. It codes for CASSSTGAGNTIYF.

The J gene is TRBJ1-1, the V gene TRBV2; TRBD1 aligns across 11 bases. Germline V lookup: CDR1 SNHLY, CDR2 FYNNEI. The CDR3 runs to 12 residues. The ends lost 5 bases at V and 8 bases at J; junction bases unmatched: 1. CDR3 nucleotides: TGTGCCAGCAGTCGGACAGGGGGCGAAGCTTTCTTT. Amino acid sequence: CASSRTGGEAFF.

This chain's CDR3 is CASSQTGTENIQYF. In nucleotides, the CDR3 is TGTGCCAGCAGCCAAACCGGGACTGAAAACATTCAGTACTTC. V is TRBV3-1 (or the pseudogene TRBV3-2) and J is TRBJ2-4; TRBD2 is a possible D gene (6 bases). The CDR3 spans 14 residues. Trimming shortened V by 2 bases and J by 5 bases, and 10 bases separated the two germline ends. The V gene's germline CDR1 is LGHDT and CDR2 YNNKEL (reference sequence).

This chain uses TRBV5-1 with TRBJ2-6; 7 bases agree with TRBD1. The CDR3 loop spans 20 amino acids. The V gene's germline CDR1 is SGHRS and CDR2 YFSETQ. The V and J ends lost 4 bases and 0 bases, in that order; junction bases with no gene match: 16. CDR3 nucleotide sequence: TGCGCCAGCAGCGGTCTAATTTTCGGACAGGACATCTCTGGGGCCAACGTCCTGACTTTC. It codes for CASSGLIFGQDISGANVLTF.

CDR3 sequence (DNA): TGCGCCAGCAGTGCTAGCTCTGGGGCCAACGTCCTGACTTTC. Translation: CASSASSGANVLTF. This sequence joins TRBV10-1 and TRBJ2-6, with no clear D. This CDR3 spans 14 amino acids. V lost 4 bases to trimming and J lost 0 bases, with 4 bases between them. The V gene's germline CDR1 is WNHNN and CDR2 SYGVQD (reference sequence).

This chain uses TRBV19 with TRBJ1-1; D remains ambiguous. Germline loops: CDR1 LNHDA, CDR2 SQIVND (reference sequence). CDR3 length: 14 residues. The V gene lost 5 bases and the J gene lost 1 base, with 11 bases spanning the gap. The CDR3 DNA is TGTGCCAGTAGTCCGACGACATGGAACACTGAAGCTTTCTTT. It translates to CASSPTTWNTEAFF.